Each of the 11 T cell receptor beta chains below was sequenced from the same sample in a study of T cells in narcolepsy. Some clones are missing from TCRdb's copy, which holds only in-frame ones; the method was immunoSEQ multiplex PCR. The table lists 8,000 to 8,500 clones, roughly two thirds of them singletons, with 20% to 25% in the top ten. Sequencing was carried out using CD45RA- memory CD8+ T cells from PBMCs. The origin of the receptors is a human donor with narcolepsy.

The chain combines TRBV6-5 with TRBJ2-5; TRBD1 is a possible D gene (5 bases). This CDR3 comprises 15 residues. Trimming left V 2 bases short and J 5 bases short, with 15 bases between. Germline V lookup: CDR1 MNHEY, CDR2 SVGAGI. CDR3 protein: CASSYRGSLGETQYF. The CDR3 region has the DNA TGTGCCAGCAGTTACAGGGGATCCCTTGGGGAGACCCAGTACTTC.

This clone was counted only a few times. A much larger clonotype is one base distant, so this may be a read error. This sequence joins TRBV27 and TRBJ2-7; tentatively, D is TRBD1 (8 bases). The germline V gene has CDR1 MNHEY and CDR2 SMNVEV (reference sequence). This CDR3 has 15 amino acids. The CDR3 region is CPSSLYTGGRGEQYF. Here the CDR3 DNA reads TGTCCCAGCAGTTTATATACAGGGGGGCGGGGGGAGCAGTACTTC.

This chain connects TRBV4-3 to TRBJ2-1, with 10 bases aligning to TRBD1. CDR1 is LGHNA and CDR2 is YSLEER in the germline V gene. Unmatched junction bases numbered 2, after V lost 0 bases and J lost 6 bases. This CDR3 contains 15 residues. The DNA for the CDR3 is TGCGCCAGCAGCCAAGAGGGACAGGGGTTCAATGAGCAGTTCTTC. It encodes CASSQEGQGFNEQFF.

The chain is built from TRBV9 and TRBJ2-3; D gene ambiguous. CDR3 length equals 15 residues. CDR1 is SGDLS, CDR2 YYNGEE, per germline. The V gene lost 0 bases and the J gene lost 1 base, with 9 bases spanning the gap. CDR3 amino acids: CASSVEDQRTDTQYF. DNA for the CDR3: TGTGCCAGCAGCGTAGAAGATCAGCGCACAGATACGCAGTATTTT.

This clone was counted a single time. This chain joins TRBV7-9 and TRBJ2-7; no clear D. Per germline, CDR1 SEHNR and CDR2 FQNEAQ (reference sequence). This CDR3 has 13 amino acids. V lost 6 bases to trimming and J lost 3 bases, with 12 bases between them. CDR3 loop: CASRDGLYYEQYF. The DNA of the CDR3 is TGTGCCAGCAGAGATGGGCTGTACTACGAGCAGTACTTC. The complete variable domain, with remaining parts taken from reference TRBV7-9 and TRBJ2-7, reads DTGVSQNPRHKITKRGQNVTFRCDPISEHNRLYWYRQTLGQGPEFLTYFQNEAQLEKSRLLSDRFSAERPKGSFSTLEIQRTEQGDSAMYLCASRDGLYYEQYFGPGTRLTVT.

The CDR3 coding sequence is TGTGCCAGCACTAAGACAGGACCCGTCAAAGAGACCCAGTACTTC. It specifies CASTKTGPVKETQYF. V is TRBV6-5 and J is TRBJ2-5; D may be TRBD1 (6 bases). CDR1 MNHEY and CDR2 SVGAGI come from the germline V gene. With 7 bases removed from V and 3 bases from J, the gap between germline ends came to 18 bases. This CDR3 has 15 residues.

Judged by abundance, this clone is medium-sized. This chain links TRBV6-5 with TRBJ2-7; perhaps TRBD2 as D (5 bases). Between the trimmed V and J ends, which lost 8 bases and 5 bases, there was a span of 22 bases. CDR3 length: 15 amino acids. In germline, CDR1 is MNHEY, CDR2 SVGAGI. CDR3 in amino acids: CASVGTRGQNHEQYF. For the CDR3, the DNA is TGTGCCAGCGTTGGCACCCGGGGTCAGAACCACGAGCAGTACTTC.

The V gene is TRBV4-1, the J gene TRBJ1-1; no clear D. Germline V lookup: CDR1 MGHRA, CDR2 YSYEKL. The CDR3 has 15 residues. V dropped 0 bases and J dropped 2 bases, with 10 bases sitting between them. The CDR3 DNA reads TGCGCCAGCAGCCAAGATCCAAACAGCAACACTGAAGCTTTCTTT. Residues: CASSQDPNSNTEAFF.

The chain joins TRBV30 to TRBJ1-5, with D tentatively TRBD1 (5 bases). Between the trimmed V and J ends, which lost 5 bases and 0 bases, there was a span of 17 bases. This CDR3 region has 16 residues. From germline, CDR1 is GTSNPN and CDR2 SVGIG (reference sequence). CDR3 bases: TGTGCCTGGGACTTCGGGGACCCTTATAGCAATCAGCCCCAGCATTTT. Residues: CAWDFGDPYSNQPQHF.

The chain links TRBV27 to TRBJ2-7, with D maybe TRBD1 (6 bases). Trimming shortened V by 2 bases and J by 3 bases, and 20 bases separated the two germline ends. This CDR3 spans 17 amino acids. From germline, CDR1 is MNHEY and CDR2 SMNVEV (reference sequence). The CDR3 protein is CASSLGQGRGRGYEQYF. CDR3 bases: TGTGCCAGCAGTTTAGGGCAGGGCAGGGGCCGGGGCTACGAGCAGTACTTC.

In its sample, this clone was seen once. This CDR3 reads CASSRGQGDYNEQFF. The CDR3 DNA is TGTGCCAGCAGCCGAGGACAGGGGGACTACAATGAGCAGTTCTTC. The V and J genes are TRBV6-4 and TRBJ2-1, with 10 bases that match TRBD1. Germline V gene lookup returns CDR1 MRHNA and CDR2 SNTAGT. CDR3 size: 15 residues. J was trimmed by 3 bases and V by 6 bases; bases with no gene match: 5.